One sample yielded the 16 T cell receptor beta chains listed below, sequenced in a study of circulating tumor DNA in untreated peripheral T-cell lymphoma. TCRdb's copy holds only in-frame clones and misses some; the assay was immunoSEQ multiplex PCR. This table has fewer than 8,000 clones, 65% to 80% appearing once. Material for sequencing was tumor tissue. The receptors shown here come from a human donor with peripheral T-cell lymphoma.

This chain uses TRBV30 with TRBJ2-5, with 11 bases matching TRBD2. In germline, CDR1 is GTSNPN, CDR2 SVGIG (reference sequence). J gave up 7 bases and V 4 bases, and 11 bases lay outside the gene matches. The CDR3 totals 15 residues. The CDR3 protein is CAWKLAGVGVVTQYF. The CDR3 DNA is TGTGCCTGGAAACTAGCGGGAGTCGGAGTTGTGACCCAGTACTTC.

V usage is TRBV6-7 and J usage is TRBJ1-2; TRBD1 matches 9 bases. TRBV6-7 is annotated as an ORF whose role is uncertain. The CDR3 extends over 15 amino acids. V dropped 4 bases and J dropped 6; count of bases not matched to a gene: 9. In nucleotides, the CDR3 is TGTGCCAGCAGTTCCCAACAGGGGGCGAACCATGGCTACACCTTC. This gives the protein CASSSQQGANHGYTF.

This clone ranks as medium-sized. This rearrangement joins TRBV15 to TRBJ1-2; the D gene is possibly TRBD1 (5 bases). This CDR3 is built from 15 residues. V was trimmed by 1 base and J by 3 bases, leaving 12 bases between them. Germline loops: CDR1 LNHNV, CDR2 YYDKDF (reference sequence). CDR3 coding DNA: TGTGCCACCAGCAGAGGGGATCGGGGGGACTATGGCTACACCTTC. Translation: CATSRGDRGDYGYTF.

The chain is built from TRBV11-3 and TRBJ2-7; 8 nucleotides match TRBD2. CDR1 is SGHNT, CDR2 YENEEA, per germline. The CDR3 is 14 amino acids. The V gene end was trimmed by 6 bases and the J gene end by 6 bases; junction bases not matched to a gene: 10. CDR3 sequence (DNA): TGTGCCAGCAGGCCCGCGAGCGGGAGATCCGAGCAGTACTTC. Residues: CASRPASGRSEQYF. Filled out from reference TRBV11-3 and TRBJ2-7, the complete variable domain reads EAGVVQSPRYKIIEKKQPVAFWCNPISGHNTLYWYLQNLGQGPELLIRYENEEAVDDSQLPKDRFSAERLKGVDSTLKIQPAELGDSAVYLCASRPASGRSEQYFGPGTRLTVT.

CDR3 residues: CAWSVGSTYEQYF. CDR3 DNA sequence: TGTGCCTGGAGTGTTGGTAGCACGTACGAGCAGTACTTC. J is TRBJ2-7 and V is TRBV30; D unresolved. Germline lookup yields CDR1 GTSNPN and CDR2 SVGIG (reference sequence). V shed 0 bases and J shed 4 bases, with 10 bases lying between them. CDR3 length equals 13 residues.

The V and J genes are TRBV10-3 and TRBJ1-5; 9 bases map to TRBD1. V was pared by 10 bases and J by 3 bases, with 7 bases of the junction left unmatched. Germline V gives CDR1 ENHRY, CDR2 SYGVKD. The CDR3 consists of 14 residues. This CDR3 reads CASTRDRVNQPQHF. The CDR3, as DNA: TGTGCCAGTACCCGGGACAGGGTCAATCAGCCCCAGCATTTT.

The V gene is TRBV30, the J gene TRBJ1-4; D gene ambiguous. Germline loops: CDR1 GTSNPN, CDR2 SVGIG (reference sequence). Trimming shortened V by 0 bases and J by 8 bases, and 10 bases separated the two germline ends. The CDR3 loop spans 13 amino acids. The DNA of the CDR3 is TGTGCCTGGAGTGTACGAGGTTCCGAAAAACTGTTTTTT. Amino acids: CAWSVRGSEKLFF.

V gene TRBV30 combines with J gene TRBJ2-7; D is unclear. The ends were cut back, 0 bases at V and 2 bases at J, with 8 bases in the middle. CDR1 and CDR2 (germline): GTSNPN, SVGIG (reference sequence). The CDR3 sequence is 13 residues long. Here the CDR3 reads CAWSVLVAYEQYF. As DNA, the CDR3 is TGTGCCTGGAGTGTACTCGTGGCCTACGAGCAGTACTTC.

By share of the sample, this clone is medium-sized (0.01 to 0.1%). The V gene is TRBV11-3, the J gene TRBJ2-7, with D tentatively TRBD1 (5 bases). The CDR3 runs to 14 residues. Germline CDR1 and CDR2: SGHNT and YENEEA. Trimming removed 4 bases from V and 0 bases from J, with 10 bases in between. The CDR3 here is CASSSDRTSYEQYF. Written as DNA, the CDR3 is TGTGCCAGCAGCTCCGACAGAACCTCCTACGAGCAGTACTTC.

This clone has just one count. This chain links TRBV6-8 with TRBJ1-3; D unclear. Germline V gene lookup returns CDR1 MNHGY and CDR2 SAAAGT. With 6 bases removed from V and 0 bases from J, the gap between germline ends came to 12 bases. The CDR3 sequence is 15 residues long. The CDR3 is CASSDRTFSGNTIYF. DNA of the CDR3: TGTGCCAGCAGCGACCGGACTTTCTCTGGAAACACCATATATTTT.

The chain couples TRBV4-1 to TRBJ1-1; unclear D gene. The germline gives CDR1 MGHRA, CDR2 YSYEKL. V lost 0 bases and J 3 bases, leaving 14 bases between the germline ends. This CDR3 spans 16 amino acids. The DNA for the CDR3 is TGCGCCAGCAGCCAAGATCCCTCTACCGAGGACACTGAAGCTTTCTTT. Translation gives CASSQDPSTEDTEAFF.

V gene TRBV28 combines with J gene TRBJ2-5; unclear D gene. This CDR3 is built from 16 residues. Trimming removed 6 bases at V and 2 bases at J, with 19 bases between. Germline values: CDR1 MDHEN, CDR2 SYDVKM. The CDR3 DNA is TGTGCCAGCAGAACTGTAGGGTTATTCCCTCAAGAGACCCAGTACTTC. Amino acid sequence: CASRTVGLFPQETQYF.

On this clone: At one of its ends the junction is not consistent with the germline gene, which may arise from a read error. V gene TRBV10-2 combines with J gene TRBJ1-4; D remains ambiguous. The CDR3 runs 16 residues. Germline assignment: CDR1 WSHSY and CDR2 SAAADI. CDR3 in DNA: TGCGCCAGCAGTGTAAGGAGGATGGGGAGGAGGAGAAAAACTGTTTTT. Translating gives CASSVRRMGRRRKTVF.

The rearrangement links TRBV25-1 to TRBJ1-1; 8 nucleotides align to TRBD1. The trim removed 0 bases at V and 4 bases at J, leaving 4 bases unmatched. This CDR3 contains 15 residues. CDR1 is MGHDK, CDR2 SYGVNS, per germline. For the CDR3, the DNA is TGTGCCAGCAGTGAATATGGACAGGGAAGCACTGAAGCTTTCTTT. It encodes CASSEYGQGSTEAFF.

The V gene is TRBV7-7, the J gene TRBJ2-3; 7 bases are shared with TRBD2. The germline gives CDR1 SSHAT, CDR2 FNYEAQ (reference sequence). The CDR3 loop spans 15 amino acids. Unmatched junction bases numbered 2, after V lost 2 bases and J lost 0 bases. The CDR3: CASSLIGGSTDTQYF. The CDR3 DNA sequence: TGTGCCAGCAGCTTAATCGGGGGGAGCACAGATACGCAGTATTTT.

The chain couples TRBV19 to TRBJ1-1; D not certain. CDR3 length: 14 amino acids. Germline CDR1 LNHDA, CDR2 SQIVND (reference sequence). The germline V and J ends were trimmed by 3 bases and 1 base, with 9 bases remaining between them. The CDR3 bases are TGTGCCAGTAGTATCTCGGGCAAGAACACTGAAGCTTTCTTT. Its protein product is CASSISGKNTEAFF. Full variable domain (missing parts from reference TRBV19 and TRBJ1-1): DGGITQSPKYLFRKEGQNVTLSCEQNLNHDAMYWYRQDPGQGLRLIYYSQIVNDFQKGDIAEGYSVSREKKESFPLTVTSAQKNPTAFYLCASSISGKNTEAFFGQGTRLTVV.